This T cell receptor beta chain is drawn from a study of blood T cell repertoires in COVID-19. Across the whole study: The United States, Italy and Spain supplied acute and convalescent COVID-19 samples. Sources were T cells, B-cell-depleted T cells, or PBMCs; the material itself was cDNA or gDNA.

In the authors' methods: For nucleated cells, counts were estimated from reference gene primer amplification. TCRdb's copy holds only in-frame clones and misses some; the assay was immunoSEQ multiplex PCR. For V, J and clone size, that table is used; D and trimming come from the DNA. The repertoire holds around 220,000 clones, with approximately 80% as singletons. The receptor comes from a woman aged 80 or older with acute or convalescent COVID-19. Sequencing was done on a sample of peripheral blood.

CDR3 DNA sequence: TGCGCCAGCAGCCACCCAAAGGGACAGTTAAATTCACCCCTCCACTTT. Protein sequence: CASSHPKGQLNSPLHF. V is TRBV4-1 and J is TRBJ1-6, with 7 bases matching TRBD1. With 3 bases clipped from V and 7 bases from J, the junction kept 9 bases outside the gene matches. Germline V lookup: CDR1 MGHRA, CDR2 YSYEKL. The CDR3 loop spans 16 amino acids.